This is a list of T cell receptor beta chains from one sample in a study of shared clonotypes between healthy human individuals. Clones were read by immunoSEQ multiplex PCR, and TCRdb kept only the in-frame ones, dropping some. This sample has around 440,000 clones; 60% to 80% occur once, and the top ten carry more than 10%. The sample taken for sequencing was PBMCs. The source of these receptors is a woman aged 40 to 50 in good health. Some clones in this sample may be carry-over from other donors' samples. Each CDR3 is given with its conserved first and last residue. The D gene is left open where the match is weak. Some rows mark clone size as missing; the rest say once, few, many or name a class of expanded clone.

CDR3 DNA: TGCAGCGTTGAAGGACAGGACCTCTACAATGAGCAGTTCTTC
CDR3 protein: CSVEGQDLYNEQFF
V gene: TRBV29-1
clone size: once
D gene: .
J gene: TRBJ2-1

CDR3 DNA: TGTGCCTGGAGTCAGGGATCCGGCTACACCTTC
CDR3 protein: CAWSQGSGYTF
V gene: TRBV30
clone size: many
D gene: .
J gene: TRBJ1-2

CDR3 DNA: TGTGCCAGCTCACCAAGGACAGGGGGCGCTTCCGGGGAGCTGTTTTTT
CDR3 protein: CASSPRTGGASGELFF
V gene: TRBV18
clone size: .
D gene: TRBD1
J gene: TRBJ2-2

CDR3 DNA: TGCGCCAGCAGCTTATCAGGGGCCCAAGAGACCCAGTACTTC
CDR3 protein: CASSLSGAQETQYF
V gene: TRBV5-1
clone size: .
D gene: .
J gene: TRBJ2-5

CDR3 DNA: TGCAGCGTTGAAGGACTCAGGGACGCGAGCTCCTACAATGAGCAGTTCTTC
CDR3 protein: CSVEGLRDASSYNEQFF
V gene: TRBV29-1
clone size: .
D gene: .
J gene: TRBJ2-1

CDR3 DNA: TGCAGTGCAACGGGGGGCGAGCAGTACTTC
CDR3 protein: CSATGGEQYF
V gene: TRBV20-1
clone size: .
D gene: TRBD2
J gene: TRBJ2-7

CDR3 DNA: TGTGCCAGCAGTTCTAAAGGGCCGGCAGGGGCCTACACAGATACGCAGTATTTT
CDR3 protein: CASSSKGPAGAYTDTQYF
V gene: TRBV28
clone size: .
D gene: .
J gene: TRBJ2-3

CDR3 DNA: TGTGCCAGCAGCAAAGCGCAACACGGCAACCACCTTTACGAGCAGTACTTC
CDR3 protein: CASSKAQHGNHLYEQYF
V gene: TRBV21-1
clone size: .
D gene: .
J gene: TRBJ2-7

CDR3 DNA: TGTGCCAGCAACCTGGGACAGGCCAAAACAGATACGCAGTATTTT
CDR3 protein: CASNLGQAKTDTQYF
V gene: TRBV28
clone size: once
D gene: TRBD1
J gene: TRBJ2-3

CDR3 DNA: TGCGCCTGGAGTGTACACGGGGCCGCTTTCTTT
CDR3 protein: CAWSVHGAAFF
V gene: TRBV30
clone size: .
D gene: .
J gene: TRBJ1-1

CDR3 DNA: TGTGCCTGGAGTGGTGGGACGGCGAACACCGGGGAGCTGTTTTTT
CDR3 protein: CAWSGGTANTGELFF
V gene: TRBV30
clone size: .
D gene: .
J gene: TRBJ2-2

CDR3 DNA: TGTGCCAGCAGTGACGGACATTTGGGCACTGAAGCTTTCTTT
CDR3 protein: CASSDGHLGTEAFF
V gene: TRBV27
clone size: .
D gene: .
J gene: TRBJ1-1

CDR3 DNA: TGTGCCAGCACCGAGACTACCTACGAGCAGTACTTC
CDR3 protein: CASTETTYEQYF
V gene: TRBV2
clone size: once
D gene: .
J gene: TRBJ2-7

CDR3 DNA: TGTGCCAGCAGTGGTGGGGCCGGGACAGGGCACTACGAGCAGTACTTC
CDR3 protein: CASSGGAGTGHYEQYF
V gene: TRBV28
clone size: .
D gene: TRBD1
J gene: TRBJ2-7

CDR3 DNA: TGTGCCAGTAGTATGACAGGGATGAGGGGGACCGGGGAGCTGTTTTTT
CDR3 protein: CASSMTGMRGTGELFF
V gene: TRBV19
clone size: .
D gene: TRBD1
J gene: TRBJ2-2

CDR3 DNA: TGTGCCAGCAGCCTAGGACAGGGGGGAAATGAAAAACTGTTTTTT
CDR3 protein: CASSLGQGGNEKLFF
V gene: TRBV5-6
clone size: .
D gene: TRBD1
J gene: TRBJ1-4

CDR3 DNA: TGTGCCACCAGCAGAGATGGGGGGCCTGGGGCCAACGTCCTGACTTTC
CDR3 protein: CATSRDGGPGANVLTF
V gene: TRBV15
clone size: .
D gene: .
J gene: TRBJ2-6

CDR3 DNA: TGTGCCAGCTCACCAGATACGGGAGGGCCCATTGAGCAGTTCTTC
CDR3 protein: CASSPDTGGPIEQFF
V gene: TRBV18
clone size: .
D gene: TRBD2
J gene: TRBJ2-1

CDR3 DNA: TGTGCCTGGAGTTCAGGGGGCCTATTTTCACCCCTCCACTTT
CDR3 protein: CAWSSGGLFSPLHF
V gene: TRBV30
clone size: .
D gene: TRBD1
J gene: TRBJ1-6

CDR3 DNA: TGTGCCAGCAAGGAGACTAGCGGGAGCACAGATACGCAGTATTTT
CDR3 protein: CASKETSGSTDTQYF
V gene: TRBV28
clone size: few
D gene: TRBD2
J gene: TRBJ2-3

CDR3 DNA: TGCGCCAGCAGACCTCGGACAGCTCCCTATGGCTACACCTTC
CDR3 protein: CASRPRTAPYGYTF
V gene: TRBV4-1
clone size: .
D gene: .
J gene: TRBJ1-2

CDR3 DNA: TGTGCCAGCAGTGGGACAGGGGGCTATGGCTACACCTTC
CDR3 protein: CASSGTGGYGYTF
V gene: TRBV27
clone size: .
D gene: TRBD1
J gene: TRBJ1-2

CDR3 DNA: TGTGCCAGCAGTGCGGAGGGGATTTATCAGCCCCAGCATTTT
CDR3 protein: CASSAEGIYQPQHF
V gene: TRBV2
clone size: .
D gene: .
J gene: TRBJ1-5

CDR3 DNA: TGCAGCACCCGAGGAGGGGTTTGGGAGACCCAGTACTTC
CDR3 protein: CSTRGGVWETQYF
V gene: TRBV29-1
clone size: .
D gene: .
J gene: TRBJ2-5

CDR3 DNA: TGTGCCAGCAGCAACCCCCACGGGGGACCGGGGGGAACTGAAGCTTTCTTT
CDR3 protein: CASSNPHGGPGGTEAFF
V gene: TRBV7-9
clone size: .
D gene: .
J gene: TRBJ1-1